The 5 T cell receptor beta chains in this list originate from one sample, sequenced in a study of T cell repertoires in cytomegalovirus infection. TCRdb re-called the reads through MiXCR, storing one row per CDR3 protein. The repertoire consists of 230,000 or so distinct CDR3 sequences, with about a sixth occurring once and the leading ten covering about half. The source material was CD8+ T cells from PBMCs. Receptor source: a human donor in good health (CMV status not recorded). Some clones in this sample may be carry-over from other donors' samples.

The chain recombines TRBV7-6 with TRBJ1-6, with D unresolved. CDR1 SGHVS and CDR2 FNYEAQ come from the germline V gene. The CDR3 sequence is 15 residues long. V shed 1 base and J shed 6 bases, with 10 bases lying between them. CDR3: CASSLVGPFNSPLHF. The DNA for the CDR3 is TGTGCCAGCAGCTTAGTTGGGCCCTTTAATTCACCCCTCCACTTT.

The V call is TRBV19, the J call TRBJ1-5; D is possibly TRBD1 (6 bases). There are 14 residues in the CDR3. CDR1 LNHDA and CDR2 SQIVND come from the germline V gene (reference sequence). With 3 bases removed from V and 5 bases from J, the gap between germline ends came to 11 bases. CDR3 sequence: CASSMRGEHQPQHF. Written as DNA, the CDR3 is TGTGCCAGTAGTATGAGGGGGGAACATCAGCCCCAGCATTTT.

The CDR3 DNA sequence: TGTGCCAGCAGTTTACAGCCGCTATACTCTGGGGCCAACGTCCTGACTTTC. This sequence encodes CASSLQPLYSGANVLTF. This chain uses TRBV28 with TRBJ2-6; D remains unclear. Trimming stripped 2 bases from V and 0 bases from J, with 11 bases between. Per the germline V gene, CDR1 is MDHEN and CDR2 is SYDVKM. There are 17 residues in the CDR3.

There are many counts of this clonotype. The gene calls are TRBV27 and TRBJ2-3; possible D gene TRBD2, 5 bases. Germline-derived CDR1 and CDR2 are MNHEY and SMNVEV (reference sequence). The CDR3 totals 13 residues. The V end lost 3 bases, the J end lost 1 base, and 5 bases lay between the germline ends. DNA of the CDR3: TGTGCCAGCAGTTTCGGGGGCACAGATACGCAGTATTTT. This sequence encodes CASSFGGTDTQYF.

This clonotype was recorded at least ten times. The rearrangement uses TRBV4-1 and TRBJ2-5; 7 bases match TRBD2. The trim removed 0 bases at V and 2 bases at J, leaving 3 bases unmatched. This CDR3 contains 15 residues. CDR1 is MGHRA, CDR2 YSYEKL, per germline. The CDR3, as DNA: TGCGCCAGCAGCCAAGATAGCGGGTCACAAGAGACCCAGTACTTC. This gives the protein CASSQDSGSQETQYF.